This T cell receptor (beta chain) was sequenced for a study of shared clonotypes between healthy human individuals. CDR3 length equals 18 residues. Germline V gives CDR1 SEHNR, CDR2 FQNEAQ (reference sequence). V was trimmed by 5 bases and J by 1 base, leaving 23 bases between them. This clone appeared once. Some clones are missing from TCRdb's copy, which holds only in-frame ones; the method was immunoSEQ multiplex PCR. The sample holds hundreds of thousands of clones, about 91% seen once. Terminally differentiated effector memory CD45RA+ cells were excluded from the naive CD8 cells, which were CD45RO-negative and positively selected for CCR7.

The receptor was isolated from a young man in good health. The chain links TRBV7-9 to TRBJ1-1, with a weak D call TRBD1 (5 bases). The sample comprised naive CD8+ T cells sorted from blood. This CDR3 is CASSGQSGLAAWNTEAFF. The CDR3 coding sequence is TGTGCCAGCAGCGGACAATCGGGGCTCGCCGCCTGGAACACTGAAGCTTTCTTT. Full variable domain (missing parts from reference TRBV7-9 and TRBJ1-1): DTGVSQNPRHKITKRGQNVTFRCDPISEHNRLYWYRQTLGQGPEFLTYFQNEAQLEKSRLLSDRFSAERPKGSFSTLEIQRTEQGDSAMYLCASSGQSGLAAWNTEAFFGQGTRLTVV.